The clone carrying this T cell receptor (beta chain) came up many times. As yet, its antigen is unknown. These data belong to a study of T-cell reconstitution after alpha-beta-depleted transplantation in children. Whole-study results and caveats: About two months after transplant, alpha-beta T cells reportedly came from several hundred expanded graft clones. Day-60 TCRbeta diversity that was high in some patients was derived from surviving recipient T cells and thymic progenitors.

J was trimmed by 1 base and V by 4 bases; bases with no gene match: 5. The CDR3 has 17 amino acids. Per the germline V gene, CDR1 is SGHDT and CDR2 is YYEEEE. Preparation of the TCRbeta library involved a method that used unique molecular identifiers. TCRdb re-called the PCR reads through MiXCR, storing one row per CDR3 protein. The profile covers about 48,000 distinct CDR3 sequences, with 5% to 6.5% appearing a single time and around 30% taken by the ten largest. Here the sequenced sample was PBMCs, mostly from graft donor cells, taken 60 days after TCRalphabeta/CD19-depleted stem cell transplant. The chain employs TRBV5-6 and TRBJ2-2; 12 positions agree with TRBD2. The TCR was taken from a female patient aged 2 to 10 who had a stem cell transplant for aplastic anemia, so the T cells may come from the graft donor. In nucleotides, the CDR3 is TGTGCCAGCAGCCCCGGACTAGCGGGACTGAACACCGGGGAGCTGTTTTTT. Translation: CASSPGLAGLNTGELFF.